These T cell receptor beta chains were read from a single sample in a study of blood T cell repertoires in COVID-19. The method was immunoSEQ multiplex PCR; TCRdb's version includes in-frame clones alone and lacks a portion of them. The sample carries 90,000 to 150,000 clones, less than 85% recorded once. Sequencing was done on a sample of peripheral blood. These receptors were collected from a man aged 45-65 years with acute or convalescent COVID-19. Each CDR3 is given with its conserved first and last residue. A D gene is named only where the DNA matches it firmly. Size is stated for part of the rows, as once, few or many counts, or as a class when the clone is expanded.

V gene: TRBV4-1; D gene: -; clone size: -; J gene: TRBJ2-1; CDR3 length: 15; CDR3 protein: CASSPRVLAYNEQFF; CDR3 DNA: TGCGCCAGCAGCCCCAGGGTACTTGCCTACAATGAGCAGTTCTTC
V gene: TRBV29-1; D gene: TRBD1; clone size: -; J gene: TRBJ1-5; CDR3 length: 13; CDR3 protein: CSGGQGINQPQHF; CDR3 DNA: TGCAGCGGGGGACAGGGCATCAATCAGCCCCAGCATTTT
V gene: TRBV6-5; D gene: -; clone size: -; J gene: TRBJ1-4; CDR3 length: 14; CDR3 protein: CASSPSREGEKLFF; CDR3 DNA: TGTGCCAGCAGTCCATCGAGGGAGGGTGAAAAACTGTTTTTT
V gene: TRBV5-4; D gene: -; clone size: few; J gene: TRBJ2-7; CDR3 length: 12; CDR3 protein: CASSLASSEQYF; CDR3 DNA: TGTGCCAGCAGCTTGGCCAGTTCGGAGCAGTACTTC
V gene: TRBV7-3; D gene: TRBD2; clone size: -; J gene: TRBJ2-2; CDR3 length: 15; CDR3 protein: CASSPTSGRLGELFF; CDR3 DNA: TGTGCCAGCAGCCCGACTAGCGGGAGGCTCGGGGAGCTGTTTTTT
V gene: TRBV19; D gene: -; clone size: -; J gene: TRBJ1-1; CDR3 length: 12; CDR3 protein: CASSIGGAEAFF; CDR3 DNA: TGTGCCAGTAGTATAGGAGGCGCTGAAGCTTTCTTT
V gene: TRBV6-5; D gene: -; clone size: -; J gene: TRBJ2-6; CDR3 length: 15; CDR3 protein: CASRRFGSGANVLTF; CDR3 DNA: TGTGCCAGCAGACGCTTCGGGTCTGGGGCCAACGTCCTGACTTTC
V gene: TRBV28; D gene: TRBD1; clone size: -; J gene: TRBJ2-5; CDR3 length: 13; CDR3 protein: CASRLGGAQTQYF; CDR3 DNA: TGTGCCAGTCGTTTAGGGGGCGCACAGACCCAGTACTTC
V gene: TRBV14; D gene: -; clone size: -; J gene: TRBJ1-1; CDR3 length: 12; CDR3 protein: CASSAQGLTAFF; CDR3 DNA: TGTGCCAGCAGCGCCCAGGGGCTGACGGCTTTCTTT
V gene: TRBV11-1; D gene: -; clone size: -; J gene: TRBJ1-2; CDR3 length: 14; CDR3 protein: CASSLDPTYYGYTF; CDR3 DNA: TGTGCCAGCAGCTTAGACCCTACCTACTATGGCTACACCTTC
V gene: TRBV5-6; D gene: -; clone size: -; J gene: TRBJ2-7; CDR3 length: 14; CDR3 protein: CASRPSLTTNEQYF; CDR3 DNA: TGTGCCAGCAGACCGAGCTTGACAACAAACGAGCAGTACTTC
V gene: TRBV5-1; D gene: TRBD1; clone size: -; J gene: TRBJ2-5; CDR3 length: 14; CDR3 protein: CASSRGSGGETQYF; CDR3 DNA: TGCGCCAGCAGCAGAGGATCAGGGGGAGAGACCCAGTACTTC
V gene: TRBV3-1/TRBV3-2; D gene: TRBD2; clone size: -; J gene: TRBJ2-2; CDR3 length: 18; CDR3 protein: CASSLLGLAGGRTGELFF; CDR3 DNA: TGTGCCAGCAGCCTCCTAGGACTAGCGGGAGGGCGGACCGGGGAGCTGTTTTTT
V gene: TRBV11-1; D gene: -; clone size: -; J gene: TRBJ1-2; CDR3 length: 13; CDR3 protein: CASSLGENYGYTF; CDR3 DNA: TGTGCCAGCAGCTTAGGAGAAAACTATGGCTACACCTTC
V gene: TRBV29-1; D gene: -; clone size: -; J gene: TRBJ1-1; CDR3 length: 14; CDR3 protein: CSVDGGGVDTEAFF; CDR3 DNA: TGCAGCGTGGATGGGGGGGGTGTGGACACTGAAGCTTTCTTT
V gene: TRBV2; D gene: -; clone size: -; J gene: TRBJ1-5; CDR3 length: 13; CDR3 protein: CASSERYNQPQHF; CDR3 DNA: TGTGCCAGCAGTGAGAGGTACAATCAGCCCCAGCATTTT
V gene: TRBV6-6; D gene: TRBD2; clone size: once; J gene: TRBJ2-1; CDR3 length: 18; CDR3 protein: CASIRSLAGGFRSNEQFF; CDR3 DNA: TGTGCCAGCATTCGAAGTCTAGCGGGAGGGTTTCGGTCCAATGAGCAGTTCTTC
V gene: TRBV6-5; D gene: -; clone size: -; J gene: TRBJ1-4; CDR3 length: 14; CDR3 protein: CASSYRRGNEKLFF; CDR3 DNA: TGTGCCAGCAGTTATAGGAGGGGTAATGAAAAACTGTTTTTT
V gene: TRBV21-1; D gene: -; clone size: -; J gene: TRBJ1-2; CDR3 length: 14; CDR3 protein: CATLGTGENYGYTF; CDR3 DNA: TGTGCCACCCTCGGGACAGGAGAAAACTATGGCTACACCTTC
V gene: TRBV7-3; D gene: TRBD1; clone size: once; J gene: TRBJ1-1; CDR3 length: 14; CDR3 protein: CASSPAGQDTEAFF; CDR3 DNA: TGTGCCAGCAGCCCCGCGGGACAGGACACTGAAGCTTTCTTT
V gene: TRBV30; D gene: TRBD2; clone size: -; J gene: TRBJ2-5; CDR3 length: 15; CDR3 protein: CAWSSGLATPETQYF; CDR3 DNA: TGTGCCTGGAGCTCGGGACTAGCGACCCCTGAGACCCAGTACTTC
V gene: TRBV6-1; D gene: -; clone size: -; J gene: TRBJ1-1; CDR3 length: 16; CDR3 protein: CASSEREMGGRAEAFF; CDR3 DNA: TGTGCCAGCAGTGAAAGGGAGATGGGGGGGCGGGCTGAAGCTTTCTTT